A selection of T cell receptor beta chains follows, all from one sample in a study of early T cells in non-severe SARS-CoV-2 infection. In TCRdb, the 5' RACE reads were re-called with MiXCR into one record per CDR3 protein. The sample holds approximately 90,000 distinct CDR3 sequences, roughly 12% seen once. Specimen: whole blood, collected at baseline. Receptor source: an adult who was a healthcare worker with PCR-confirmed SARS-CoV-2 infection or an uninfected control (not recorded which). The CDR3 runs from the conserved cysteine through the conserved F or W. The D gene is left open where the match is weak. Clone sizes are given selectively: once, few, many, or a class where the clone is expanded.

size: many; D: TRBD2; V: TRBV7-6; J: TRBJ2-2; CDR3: CASSLVEAGSTGELFF; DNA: TGTGCCAGCAGCTTAGTAGAAGCGGGAAGCACCGGGGAGCTGTTTTTT
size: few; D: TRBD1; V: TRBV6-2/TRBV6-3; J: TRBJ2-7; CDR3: CASSFGTGGLTSVYEQYF; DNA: TGTGCCAGCAGCTTTGGGACAGGGGGCCTGACTAGCGTCTACGAGCAGTACTTC
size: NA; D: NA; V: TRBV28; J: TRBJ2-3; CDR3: CASSFPRDPSTDTQYF; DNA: TGTGCCAGCAGTTTTCCCCGGGACCCATCCACAGATACGCAGTATTTT
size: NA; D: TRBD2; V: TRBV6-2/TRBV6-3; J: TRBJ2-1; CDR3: CASSPATLAGGGQFF; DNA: TGTGCCAGCAGTCCTGCCACCCTAGCGGGAGGGGGGCAGTTCTTC
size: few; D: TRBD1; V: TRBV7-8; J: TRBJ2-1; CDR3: CASSPSRDSYSEQFF; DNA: TGTGCCAGCAGCCCTAGCCGGGACAGTTACAGTGAGCAGTTCTTC
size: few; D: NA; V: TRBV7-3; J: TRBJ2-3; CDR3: CASSLISGSPDTQYF; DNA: TGTGCCAGCAGCTTAATCTCCGGGAGCCCAGATACGCAGTATTTT
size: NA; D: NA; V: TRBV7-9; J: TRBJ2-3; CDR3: CASSLWSTDTQYF; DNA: TGTGCCAGCAGCTTGTGGAGCACAGATACGCAGTATTTT
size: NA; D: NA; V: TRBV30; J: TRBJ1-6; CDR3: CAWKWGRNSPLHF; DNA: TGTGCCTGGAAGTGGGGTAGGAATTCACCCCTCCACTTT
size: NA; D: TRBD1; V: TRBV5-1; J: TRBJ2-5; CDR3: CASSPDRFQETQYF; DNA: TGCGCCAGCAGCCCGGACAGGTTTCAAGAGACCCAGTACTTC
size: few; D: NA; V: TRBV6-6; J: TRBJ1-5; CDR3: CASSYSQLGGNQPQHF; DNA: TGTGCCAGCAGTTACTCACAGCTGGGTGGCAATCAGCCCCAGCATTTT
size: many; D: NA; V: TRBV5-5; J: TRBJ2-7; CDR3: CASSLVQGPSYEQYF; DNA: TGTGCCAGCAGCTTGGTACAGGGTCCCTCCTACGAGCAGTACTTC
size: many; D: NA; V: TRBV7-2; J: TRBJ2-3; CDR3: CASSSSTSTDTQYF; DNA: TGTGCCAGCAGCTCTTCTACTAGCACAGATACGCAGTATTTT
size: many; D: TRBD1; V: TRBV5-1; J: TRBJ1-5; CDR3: CASKTGTGSNQPQHF; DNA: TGCGCCAGCAAAACCGGGACAGGGTCGAATCAGCCCCAGCATTTT
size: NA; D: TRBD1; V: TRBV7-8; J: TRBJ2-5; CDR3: CASSPEPGQGGETQYF; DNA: TGTGCCAGCAGCCCCGAGCCGGGACAGGGCGGTGAGACCCAGTACTTC
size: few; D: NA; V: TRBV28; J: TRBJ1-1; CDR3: CASETTMNTEAFF; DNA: TGTGCCAGCGAGACAACCATGAACACTGAAGCTTTCTTT
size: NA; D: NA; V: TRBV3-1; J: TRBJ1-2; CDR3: CASSQEGERGYTF; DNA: TGTGCCAGCAGCCAAGAAGGGGAAAGAGGCTACACCTTC
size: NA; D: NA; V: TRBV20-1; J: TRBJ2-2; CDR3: CSARDGGNTGELFF; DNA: TGCAGTGCTAGAGATGGGGGGAACACCGGGGAGCTGTTTTTT
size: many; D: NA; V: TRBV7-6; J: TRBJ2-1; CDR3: CASSLVSASYNEQFF; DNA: TGTGCCAGCAGCTTAGTTAGCGCCTCCTACAATGAGCAGTTCTTC
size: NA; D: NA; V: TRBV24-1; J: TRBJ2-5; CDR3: CATSVGQETQYF; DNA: TGTGCCACCAGTGTAGGGCAAGAGACCCAGTACTTC
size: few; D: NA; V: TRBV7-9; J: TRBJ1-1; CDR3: CASTTPENTEAFF; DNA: TGTGCCAGCACCACCCCAGAGAACACTGAAGCTTTCTTT
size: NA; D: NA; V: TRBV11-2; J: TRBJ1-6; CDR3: CASTRTVLEYNSPLHF; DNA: TGTGCCAGCACCCGGACGGTTCTGGAATATAATTCACCCCTCCACTTT
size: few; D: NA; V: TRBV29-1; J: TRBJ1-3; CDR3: CSARGGTGSGNTIYF; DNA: TGCAGCGCCAGAGGGGGTACGGGCTCTGGAAACACCATATATTTT
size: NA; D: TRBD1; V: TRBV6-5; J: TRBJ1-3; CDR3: CASSYGRGTGAGNTIYF; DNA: TGTGCCAGCAGTTACGGGCGCGGGACAGGGGCCGGAAACACCATATATTTT
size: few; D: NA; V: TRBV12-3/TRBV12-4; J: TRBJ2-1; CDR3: CASSSPLALEQFF; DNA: TGTGCCAGCAGTTCCCCCCTAGCTCTTGAGCAGTTCTTC
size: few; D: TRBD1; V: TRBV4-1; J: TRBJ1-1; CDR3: CASSREGTGLNTEAFF; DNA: TGCGCCAGCAGCCGCGAGGGGACAGGGCTGAACACTGAAGCTTTCTTT
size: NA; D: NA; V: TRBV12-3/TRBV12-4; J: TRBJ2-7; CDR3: CASSTAYEQYF; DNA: TGTGCCAGCAGTACCGCCTACGAGCAGTACTTC
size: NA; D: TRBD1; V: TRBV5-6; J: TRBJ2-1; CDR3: CASSFPGTGKSEQFF; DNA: TGTGCCAGCAGCTTCCCCGGGACAGGGAAGAGTGAGCAGTTCTTC